Below, one T cell receptor beta chain is given with its context. What it recognizes is unknown. The data were taken from a study of cytomegalovirus exposure and HLA in healthy donors. Across the whole study: Drawn from HLA-typed donors, 65 million to 100 million unique TCRs were held in an early data release.

General study points: A later analysis, which compared TCR beta chains of equal frequency, found the HLA-associated ones more clonally expanded. The study dropped some indistinguishable V segments, TRBV6-2 and TRBV6-3 among them. A few CMV-associated chains were confirmed in vitro to be specific for CMV antigens.

This PCR relied on a set of 60 Vbeta primers and 13 Jbeta primers. Profiled with immunoSEQ multiplex PCR; TCRdb holds only in-frame clones, not every one. The sample consists of about 190,000 clones, 65% to 85% of them appearing once. The germline CDR1 and CDR2 sequences are MNHEY and SVGAGI. This CDR3 is built from 12 residues. The germline V and J ends were trimmed by 6 bases and 7 bases, with 10 bases remaining between them. This receptor was identified in a woman aged 18-29 years in good health and CMV-seronegative. The sequencing input was PBMCs. This chain connects TRBV6-5 to TRBJ2-1; no clear D. CDR3 DNA sequence: TGTGCCAGCAGCCTAGGTTGGAATGAGCAGTTCTTC. Its protein is CASSLGWNEQFF.